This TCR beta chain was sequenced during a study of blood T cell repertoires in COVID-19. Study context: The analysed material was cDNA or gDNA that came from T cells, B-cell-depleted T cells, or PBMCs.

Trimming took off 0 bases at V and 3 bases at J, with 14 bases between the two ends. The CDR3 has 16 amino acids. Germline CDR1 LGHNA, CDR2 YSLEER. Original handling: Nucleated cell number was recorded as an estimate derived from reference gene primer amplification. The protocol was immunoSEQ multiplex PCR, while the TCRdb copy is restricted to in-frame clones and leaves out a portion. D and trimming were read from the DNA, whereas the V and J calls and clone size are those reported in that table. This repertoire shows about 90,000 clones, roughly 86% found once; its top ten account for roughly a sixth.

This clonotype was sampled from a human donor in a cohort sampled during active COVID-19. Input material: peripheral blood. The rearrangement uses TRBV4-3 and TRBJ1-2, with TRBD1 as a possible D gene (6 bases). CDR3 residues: CASSQDIGGRYYGYTF. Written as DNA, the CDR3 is TGCGCCAGCAGCCAAGACATCGGGGGGCGGTACTATGGCTACACCTTC.